The 9 T cell receptor beta chains in this list originate from one sample, sequenced in a study of technical replicates of blood from several donors (dated by TCRdb to about 2017). Library preparation was by the immunoSEQ multiplex PCR assay. TCRdb carries this immuneACCESS record with in-frame sequences only. Its versions omit some clonotypes, under half of them owing to an unresolved V gene in the studies checked, with the rest unexplained. The sample table lists 80,000 or so clones, almost 96% of them with a count of one. Together, the top ten hold around 0.37% of the sample. Sequences were obtained from T cells isolated from PBMCs. These receptors all stem from a human donor in good health.

The chain joins TRBV25-1 to TRBJ2-3; D perhaps matches TRBD2 (5 bases). Germline assignment: CDR1 MGHDK and CDR2 SYGVNS. V lost 5 bases to trimming and J lost 4 bases, with 16 bases between them. The CDR3 is 15 residues long. CDR3 sequence: CASSPHTSRSDTQYF. The CDR3 nucleotides are TGTGCCAGCAGTCCACACACTAGTAGGTCAGATACGCAGTATTTT.

The chain joins TRBV15 to TRBJ1-1; D perhaps matches TRBD1 (6 bases). The CDR3 extends over 15 amino acids. CDR1 and CDR2 (germline): LNHNV, YYDKDF (reference sequence). V dropped 5 bases and J dropped 2 bases, with 15 bases sitting between them. The CDR3 loop is CATSPVRGHNTEAFF. The CDR3 coding sequence is TGTGCCACCAGCCCAGTCAGGGGCCATAACACTGAAGCTTTCTTT.

V usage is TRBV11-1 and J usage is TRBJ2-3; weak D call: TRBD1 (7 bases). Per germline, CDR1 SGHAT and CDR2 FQDESV (reference sequence). CDR3 size: 18 residues. V shed 2 bases and J shed 0 bases, with 18 bases lying between them. The CDR3 DNA reads as TGTGCCAGCAGCTTACTAGGGGGCAGGACTACTAGCACAGATACGCAGTATTTT. Protein sequence: CASSLLGGRTTSTDTQYF.

The chain combines TRBV5-4 with TRBJ2-7; D is possibly TRBD2 (5 bases). V dropped 6 bases and J dropped 6 bases, with 13 bases sitting between them. The CDR3 is 12 amino acids. Germline V gene data show CDR1 as SGHNT and CDR2 as YYREEE (reference sequence). The CDR3 is CASTGEDGEQYF. DNA of the CDR3: TGTGCCAGCACCGGGGAAGACGGCGAGCAGTACTTC.

CDR3 residues: CASSLARTSYNEQFF. The CDR3 bases are TGTGCCAGCAGTTTAGCTAGAACCTCCTACAATGAGCAGTTCTTC. The chain links TRBV28 to TRBJ2-1; unclear D gene. The V end was cut by 2 bases, the J end by 0 bases, with 8 bases between. Germline lookup yields CDR1 MDHEN and CDR2 SYDVKM. The CDR3 has 15 amino acids.

The chain employs TRBV6-1 and TRBJ1-5; 8 bases align to TRBD1. The CDR3 is made up of 15 amino acids. Germline CDR1 MNHNS, CDR2 SASEGT. The V segment lost 3 bases and the J segment 4 bases; nucleotides outside the gene matches: 5. The CDR3 DNA sequence: TGTGCCAGCAGTGAGTGGCAGGGGGCAAATCAGCCCCAGCATTTT. Encoded protein: CASSEWQGANQPQHF.

This chain links TRBV5-1 with TRBJ1-5; possibly TRBD1 for D (5 bases). The germline V and J ends were trimmed by 1 base and 3 bases, with 11 bases remaining between them. This CDR3 spans 15 amino acids. Germline V gene sequence: CDR1 SGHRS, CDR2 YFSETQ. CDR3 in amino acids: CASSLSGAYNQPQHF. CDR3 DNA: TGCGCCAGCAGCTTGAGCGGGGCTTACAATCAGCCCCAGCATTTT.

DNA of the CDR3: TGTGCCAGCAGCCAACCTATGACTAGCGGAACTACCTACGAGCAGTACTTC. It yields the protein CASSQPMTSGTTYEQYF. The rearrangement uses TRBV4-2 and TRBJ2-7, with 9 positions matching TRBD2. The ends lost 2 bases at V and 2 bases at J; junction bases unmatched: 10. Germline CDR1 LGHNA, CDR2 YNFKEQ. CDR3 length equals 17 residues.

The rearrangement joins TRBV29-1 to TRBJ2-3, with D perhaps matching TRBD1 (6 bases). The CDR3 is 13 residues long. V lost 7 bases and J 3 bases, leaving 14 bases between the germline ends. Per germline, CDR1 SQVTM and CDR2 ANQGSEA. CDR3 sequence: CSAQDRGTDTQYF. CDR3 bases: TGCAGCGCCCAGGACAGAGGGACAGATACGCAGTATTTT.